Below are 21 T cell receptor beta chains sequenced from a single sample in a study of OX40 agonist ivuxolimab in advanced cancers. The data were produced by immunoSEQ multiplex PCR, yet TCRdb's version contains in-frame clones alone and is incomplete. The table includes 40,000 to 50,000 clones, more than 80% detected once. The sample was CD4+ or CD8+ T cells sorted from blood, taken in a trial of the OX40 agonist ivuxolimab. These receptors all stem from an adult with an advanced solid tumor such as melanoma, head and neck, liver or kidney cancer.

This sequence joins TRBV7-9 and TRBJ2-3; the D call may be TRBD1 or TRBD2 (5 bases each). V lost 1 base and J lost 0, with 5 bases in between. The CDR3 loop spans 14 amino acids. In germline, CDR1 is SEHNR, CDR2 FQNEAQ (reference sequence). CDR3 sequence: CASSLGDSTDTQYF. As DNA, the CDR3 is TGTGCCAGCAGCTTAGGGGACAGCACAGATACGCAGTATTTT.

The chain has TRBV5-1 and TRBJ2-4; D may correspond to TRBD1 or TRBD2 (5 bases each). The germline V gene has CDR1 SGHRS and CDR2 YFSETQ. V lost 4 bases to trimming and J lost 3 bases, with 14 bases between them. This CDR3 is 15 amino acids long. The CDR3: CASSLGTANKNIQYF. The CDR3 DNA reads as TGCGCCAGCAGCCTGGGGACGGCAAACAAAAACATTCAGTACTTC.

The chain has TRBV10-3 and TRBJ1-1, with unresolved D. V lost 3 bases to trimming and J lost 1 base, with 9 bases between them. This CDR3 has 14 amino acids. Looked up from germline, CDR1 is ENHRY and CDR2 is SYGVKD. In DNA form, the CDR3 reads TGTGCCATCAGTGAAAACCATTCGAACACTGAAGCTTTCTTT. It translates to CAISENHSNTEAFF.

This sequence joins TRBV7-9 and TRBJ2-7; D might be TRBD1 (6 bases). CDR1 and CDR2 (germline): SEHNR, FQNEAQ (reference sequence). The CDR3 has 13 amino acids. The germline V and J ends were trimmed by 5 bases and 6 bases, with 14 bases remaining between them. CDR3 residues: CASSGNTGTEQYF. CDR3 bases: TGTGCCAGCAGCGGAAATACAGGGACCGAGCAGTACTTC.

This chain joins TRBV5-1 and TRBJ2-6; D may be TRBD2 (5 bases). The germline CDR1 and CDR2 sequences are SGHRS and YFSETQ. Deletions cut 3 bases from V and 2 bases from J, with 15 bases between. The CDR3 runs 17 residues. The CDR3 spells CASSSTGSTAGANVLTF. As DNA, the CDR3 is TGCGCCAGCAGCTCCACGGGGAGTACAGCTGGGGCCAACGTCCTGACTTTC.

The CDR3 region is CASSFQSSIDVYEQYF. The CDR3 nucleotides read TGTGCCAGCAGCTTTCAAAGCAGCATCGACGTCTACGAGCAGTACTTC. The chain has TRBV4-2 and TRBJ2-7; D remains ambiguous. Germline V CDR1 and CDR2: LGHNA, YNFKEQ. V lost 5 bases, J lost 3 bases, and 20 bases lay in between. The CDR3 is 16 residues long.

The chain combines TRBV6-5 with TRBJ1-1; D uncertain. V was cut by 6 bases and J by 2 bases, with 10 bases left in between. The CDR3 spans 13 residues. CDR1 and CDR2 from the germline V gene are MNHEY and SVGAGI. CDR3 region: CASRRFQNTEAFF. DNA of the CDR3: TGTGCCAGCAGACGTTTCCAAAACACTGAAGCTTTCTTT.

V is TRBV9 and J is TRBJ2-3; tentative D call: TRBD1 (5 bases). The CDR3 has 16 residues. CDR1 SGDLS and CDR2 YYNGEE come from the germline V gene. V gave up 0 bases and J gave up 2 bases, with 13 bases separating them. CDR3 bases: TGTGCCAGCAGCGTAGGACAGATTATTCCCACAGATACGCAGTATTTT. Protein sequence: CASSVGQIIPTDTQYF.

The chain links TRBV5-1 to TRBJ2-2; no firm D call. V lost 0 bases, J lost 7 bases, and 7 bases lay in between. There are 13 residues in the CDR3. Germline CDR1 is SGHRS and CDR2 is YFSETQ. The CDR3 loop reads CASSLVSRGELFF. CDR3 nucleotide sequence: TGCGCCAGCAGCTTGGTTTCCCGCGGGGAGCTGTTTTTT.

The CDR3 loop is CASSRDFGGVDYNGYTF. The CDR3 DNA reads TGTGCCAGCAGCCGAGATTTCGGAGGGGTTGACTATAATGGCTACACCTTC. The chain is built from TRBV7-3 and TRBJ1-2, with D perhaps matching TRBD1 (5 bases). The germline V gene encodes CDR1 SGHTA and CDR2 FQGTGA. The CDR3 covers 17 residues. With 5 bases removed from V and 6 bases from J, the gap between germline ends came to 25 bases.

The chain links TRBV11-2 to TRBJ1-2; 7 nucleotides match TRBD1. V dropped 2 bases and J dropped 3; count of bases not matched to a gene: 3. The CDR3 consists of 14 residues. Germline V gives CDR1 SGHAT, CDR2 FQNNGV. The CDR3: CASSLTDRDYGYTF. The CDR3, as DNA: TGTGCCAGCAGCTTAACAGACAGGGACTATGGCTACACCTTC. The full variable domain, its missing parts supplied by reference TRBV11-2 and TRBJ1-2, is EAGVAQSPRYKIIEKRQSVAFWCNPISGHATLYWYQQILGQGPKLLIQFQNNGVVDDSQLPKDRFSAERLKGVDSTLKIQPAKLEDSAVYLCASSLTDRDYGYTFGSGTRLTVV.

The chain links TRBV4-3 to TRBJ2-1, with D possibly TRBD1 on 6 matching bases. Germline-derived CDR1 and CDR2 are LGHNA and YSLEER. Trimming cost V 0 bases and J 4 bases, with 16 bases left between them. The CDR3 extends over 17 amino acids. CDR3 sequence reads: CASSQDWGPGIYNEQFF. The DNA of the CDR3 is TGCGCCAGCAGCCAAGATTGGGGGCCGGGGATATACAATGAGCAGTTCTTC.

V gene TRBV6-6 combines with J gene TRBJ1-1; D not certain. The CDR3 covers 13 residues. Trimming removed 3 bases from V and 5 bases from J, with 10 bases in between. Germline loops: CDR1 MNHNY, CDR2 SVGAGI (reference sequence). The CDR3 DNA is TGTGCCAGCAGTTATTCCCGAACAACTGAAGCTTTCTTT. Its protein product is CASSYSRTTEAFF.

This chain uses TRBV7-9 with TRBJ1-1, with 7 bases that match TRBD1. The CDR3 spans 13 residues. Looked up from germline, CDR1 is SEHNR and CDR2 is FQNEAQ (reference sequence). Trimming took 4 bases from V and 7 from J; bases not matched to a gene: 6. The CDR3 DNA is TGTGCCAGCAGCTATACAGGGGAGGGTGAAGCTTTCTTT. Protein sequence: CASSYTGEGEAFF.

This sequence joins TRBV15 and TRBJ2-1; D is ambiguous. The CDR3 is made up of 13 amino acids. Trimming cost V 4 bases and J 3 bases, with 7 bases left between them. Looked up from germline, CDR1 is LNHNV and CDR2 is YYDKDF (reference sequence). The chain's CDR3 is CATSTHIYNEQFF. The CDR3 bases are TGTGCCACCAGCACCCACATCTACAATGAGCAGTTCTTC.

The chain couples TRBV19 to TRBJ1-2, with 9 bases matching TRBD1. The CDR3 has 16 residues. Trimming took 4 bases from V and 4 from J; bases not matched to a gene: 10. CDR1 and CDR2 (germline): LNHDA, SQIVND (reference sequence). The CDR3 here is CASSTLGQGAFYGYTF. Written as DNA, the CDR3 is TGTGCCAGTAGTACATTGGGACAGGGCGCTTTCTATGGCTACACCTTC.

The chain combines TRBV11-2 with TRBJ2-1, with 10 bases matching TRBD2. V was pared by 0 bases and J by 8 bases, with 4 bases of the junction left unmatched. This CDR3 has 15 amino acids. Looked up from germline, CDR1 is SGHAT and CDR2 is FQNNGV. The CDR3 DNA reads as TGTGCCAGCAGCTTAGACAGCGGGGGGGATCATGAGCAGTTCTTC. Translating it yields CASSLDSGGDHEQFF.

The rearrangement joins TRBV10-3 to TRBJ2-2, with D perhaps being TRBD1 or TRBD2 (5 bases each). The V and J ends lost 5 bases and 3 bases respectively, with 10 bases between them. Looked up from germline, CDR1 is ENHRY and CDR2 is SYGVKD. The CDR3 has 14 residues. The CDR3 DNA reads TGTGCCATCAGTCCCCTGGGGGACACCGGGGAGCTGTTTTTT. Translating gives CAISPLGDTGELFF.

The chain links TRBV11-2 to TRBJ2-5; 13 bases map to TRBD2. The junction had 8 bases not matched to a gene; V was cut back by 3 bases and J by 7 bases. The CDR3 consists of 16 residues. The germline CDR1 and CDR2 sequences are SGHAT and FQNNGV. The CDR3 DNA is TGTGCCAGCAGCTTGGGACTAGCGGGGCTTATCGGGACCCAGTACTTC. Its protein is CASSLGLAGLIGTQYF.

This chain uses TRBV6-1 with TRBJ1-4; no definite D call. Trimming left V 5 bases short and J 5 bases short, with 12 bases between. CDR1 is MNHNS, CDR2 SASEGT, per germline. The CDR3 contains 14 residues. Here the CDR3 DNA reads TGTGCCAGCAGTCGAGGACGGATAAATGAAAAACTGTTTTTT. It codes for CASSRGRINEKLFF.

The gene calls are TRBV6-1 and TRBJ2-7, with D perhaps matching TRBD1 or TRBD2 (5 bases each). Germline assignment: CDR1 MNHNS and CDR2 SASEGT. V was cut by 4 bases and J by 2 bases, with 15 bases left in between. There are 15 residues in the CDR3. In DNA, the CDR3 is TGTGCCAGCAGTGCCCCGGGACGGATCGCCTACGAGCAGTACTTC. Translated, it gives CASSAPGRIAYEQYF.